This TCR beta chain was captured in a study of shared clonotypes between healthy human individuals. Study summary: The cohort comprised a couple of women and a few men. Their ages spanned 18 to 49 years.

Study outcomes and limitations: Larger estimated richness was generally seen in naive subsets than in memory subsets. For sorted subsets, rarefaction showed incomplete sequencing despite large depth.

Worth noting for this clone: Its matching antigen is unknown.

Assay execution proceeded at the deep level. The table came from immunoSEQ multiplex PCR; TCRdb's copy has only in-frame clones and leaves some out. This table has around 700,000 clones, less than 80% appearing once. V was cut by 3 bases and J by 0 bases, with 11 bases left in between. The CDR3 runs to 16 residues. CDR1 and CDR2 from the germline V gene are WNHNN and SYGVQD (reference sequence). Material for sequencing was memory CD4+ T cells sorted from blood. The sample's subset: CD45RA-negative fraction. This receptor was obtained from a woman in her thirties in good health. The J gene is TRBJ2-2, the V gene TRBV10-1; D gene uncertain. The CDR3 sequence: CASSERQVANTGELFF. For the CDR3, the DNA is TGCGCCAGCAGTGAAAGGCAGGTCGCGAACACCGGGGAGCTGTTTTTT.